These 22 T cell receptor beta chains came from one sample sequenced in a study of blood T cells in healthy people across ages. A J-beta primer mix and a sample-barcoded 5' primer were used in a second PCR of about 7 to 12 cycles. One entry per CDR3 protein, called by TCRdb with MiXCR from the 5' RACE reads. The sample includes 600,000 to 650,000 distinct CDR3 sequences, roughly 58% of them seen just once. The sequencing sample was made of blood. These receptor sequences come from a man aged 55 to 69 in good health.

The chain has TRBV15 and TRBJ2-3; 10 bases fit TRBD1. The CDR3 runs 16 residues. The ends lost 2 bases at V and 0 bases at J; junction bases unmatched: 2. The germline gives CDR1 LNHNV, CDR2 YYDKDF (reference sequence). CDR3 protein: CATSRRTGGSTDTQYF. The CDR3 DNA is TGTGCCACCAGCAGAAGGACAGGGGGTAGCACAGATACGCAGTATTTT.

DNA for the CDR3: TGTGCCAGCAGTTACGGGGGGGCGAGGGCCTACGAGCAGTACTTC. Amino acids: CASSYGGARAYEQYF. This chain uses TRBV6-7 with TRBJ2-5; weak D call: TRBD2 (7 bases). The end of the DNA is better explained by TRBJ2-7, so the J call may be wrong. TRBV6-7 qualifies as an ORF whose function is uncertain. CDR3 length: 15 amino acids.

A few counts support this clonotype. The rearrangement links TRBV14 to TRBJ1-2, with unresolved D. Trimming stripped 2 bases from V and 4 bases from J, with 23 bases between. The CDR3 covers 18 residues. CDR1 is SGHDN and CDR2 is FVKESK in the germline V gene. For the CDR3, the DNA is TGTGCCAGCAGCCAATTTCATCGATCCACTCAGCCCACCTATGGCTACACCTTC. Its protein product is CASSQFHRSTQPTYGYTF.

The V call is TRBV10-2, the J call TRBJ2-5; unclear D gene. In germline, CDR1 is WSHSY, CDR2 SAAADI. This CDR3 region has 13 residues. The V and J ends lost 8 bases and 2 bases respectively, with 12 bases between them. The CDR3 spells CASGVVVQETQYF. CDR3 bases: TGCGCCAGCGGGGTAGTGGTTCAAGAGACCCAGTACTTC.

This rearrangement joins TRBV6-5 to TRBJ2-7; D may be TRBD2 (5 bases). Trimming took off 6 bases at V and 2 bases at J, with 17 bases between the two ends. In germline, CDR1 is MNHEY, CDR2 SVGAGI. The CDR3 has 15 residues. In DNA, the CDR3 is TGTGCCAGCAGCCCTATTGCGGACGGGACCTACGAGCAGTACTTC. Its protein is CASSPIADGTYEQYF.

The J gene is TRBJ2-5, the V gene TRBV28; D gene uncertain. V was pared by 3 bases and J by 4 bases, with 21 bases between. This CDR3 is 17 amino acids long. From germline, CDR1 is MDHEN and CDR2 SYDVKM. Here the CDR3 DNA reads TGTGCCAGCAGTTTCCCCTCTTTACGTACTTCGGGAGAGACCCAGTACTTC. Protein: CASSFPSLRTSGETQYF.

The V gene is TRBV5-1, the J gene TRBJ1-5, with D possibly being TRBD1 (5 bases). The CDR3 consists of 14 residues. Germline V gives CDR1 SGHRS, CDR2 YFSETQ. Trimming stripped 5 bases from V and 0 bases from J, with 9 bases between. The CDR3 DNA sequence: TGCGCCAGCAGATCCGGGGGTAGCAATCAGCCCCAGCATTTT. It encodes CASRSGGSNQPQHF.

This clonotype was found a few times. V gene TRBV29-1 combines with J gene TRBJ2-3; tentatively, D is TRBD1 (5 bases). The length of the CDR3 is 14 residues. The V end lost 5 bases, the J end lost 0 bases, and 12 bases lay between the germline ends. Germline V CDR1 and CDR2: SQVTM, ANQGSEA. CDR3 coding DNA: TGCAGCGTTCAAGGGGCCCTTAGCACAGATACGCAGTATTTT. Encoded protein: CSVQGALSTDTQYF.

This sequence joins TRBV9 and TRBJ1-4; D is possibly TRBD1 (5 bases). The V gene lost 0 bases and the J gene lost 10 bases, with 13 bases spanning the gap. Germline CDR1 and CDR2: SGDLS and YYNGEE. The CDR3 runs to 14 residues. CDR3 sequence (DNA): TGTGCCAGCAGCGTAGAGGACAAAGGCGGAAAACTGTTTTTT. It translates to CASSVEDKGGKLFF.

This clonotype was observed a handful of times. The chain combines TRBV25-1 with TRBJ1-2; maybe TRBD1 (5 bases). The CDR3 runs to 16 residues. The germline V gene encodes CDR1 MGHDK and CDR2 SYGVNS. The V gene lost 1 base and the J gene lost 2 bases, with 14 bases spanning the gap. For the CDR3, the DNA is TGTGCCAGCAGTGAATTGGGGGGGTCGGGCAACTATGGCTACACCTTC. Translated: CASSELGGSGNYGYTF.

In its sample, this clonotype was seen many times. As DNA, the CDR3 is TGTGCCACCGGGTCAACTAGCGGATTCCAAGAGACCCAGTACTTC. Protein sequence: CATGSTSGFQETQYF. The rearrangement joins TRBV24-1 to TRBJ2-5; 8 bases line up with TRBD2. Germline CDR1 is KGHDR and CDR2 is SFDVKD. This CDR3 has 15 residues. After removal of 9 bases from V and 1 base from J, the junction contained 9 bases not matched to a gene.

The rearrangement joins TRBV2 to TRBJ1-4; TRBD1 might be the D (6 bases). Germline values: CDR1 SNHLY, CDR2 FYNNEI. CDR3 size: 11 residues. The V end was cut by 6 bases, the J end by 14 bases, with 13 bases between. CDR3 amino acids: CASSAGQILFF. The CDR3 bases are TGTGCCAGCAGCGCCGGACAGATTCTGTTTTTT.

Only a few counts were recorded for this clonotype. The genes are TRBV3-1 and TRBJ2-3; 8 positions match TRBD2. Looked up from germline, CDR1 is LGHDT and CDR2 is YNNKEL (reference sequence). CDR3 length equals 16 residues. V lost 4 bases and J lost 0; bases outside the gene matches: 6. The DNA of the CDR3 is TGTGCCAGCAGCCTATCCGGGACTAGAAGCACAGATACGCAGTATTTT. The encoded protein is CASSLSGTRSTDTQYF.

This clonotype was detected only a few times. The chain carries TRBV12-3 or TRBV12-4 and TRBJ1-2; 7 nucleotides line up with TRBD1. The CDR3 contains 13 residues. V lost 0 bases and J lost 7; bases outside the gene matches: 2. CDR3 in DNA: TGTGCCAGCAGTTTAGCAGGGGGCGGTGGCTACACCTTC. It yields the protein CASSLAGGGGYTF.

The CDR3 region has the DNA TGTGCCAGCAGCTCGGGATCTGAAGCTTTCTTT. This sequence encodes CASSSGSEAFF. The V gene is TRBV5-6, the J gene TRBJ1-1; no definite D call. The CDR3 covers 11 residues. The germline gives CDR1 SGHDT, CDR2 YYEEEE. The V gene lost 3 bases and the J gene lost 6 bases, with 6 bases spanning the gap.

This chain links TRBV3-1 with TRBJ2-7, with a possible D match to TRBD2 (6 bases). The germline gives CDR1 LGHDT, CDR2 YNNKEL (reference sequence). CDR3 length: 13 amino acids. Trimming took 3 bases from V and 7 from J, leaving 13 bases between them. CDR3 nucleotides: TGTGCCAGCAGCCACTCGGGAGACAATGAGCAGTACTTC. Translated: CASSHSGDNEQYF.

The chain joins TRBV27 to TRBJ2-5; TRBD2 is a possible D gene (6 bases). The J call is uncertain, as TRBJ2-7 better fits the DNA end. Germline CDR1 reads MNHEY; CDR2 reads SMNVEV (reference sequence). The CDR3 has 14 amino acids. The CDR3 is CASSLFPGTYEQYF. In DNA form, the CDR3 reads TGTGCCAGCAGTTTATTTCCAGGGACTTACGAGCAGTACTTC.

The chain uses TRBV5-1 and TRBJ1-6; TRBD1 aligns across 7 bases. Per the germline V gene, CDR1 is SGHRS and CDR2 is YFSETQ. V lost 2 bases to trimming and J lost 7 bases; unmatched junction nucleotides: 6. The CDR3 consists of 15 residues. CDR3 in amino acids: CASSFSGTENSPLHF. The CDR3, as DNA: TGCGCCAGCAGCTTTAGCGGGACAGAGAATTCACCCCTCCACTTT.

The count of this clonotype is one. This CDR3 is CASLAGPNSNEQFF. Here the CDR3 DNA reads TGTGCCAGCCTTGCGGGACCCAACTCTAATGAGCAGTTCTTC. The gene calls are TRBV2 and TRBJ2-1, with a weak D call TRBD2 (6 bases). CDR1 is SNHLY, CDR2 FYNNEI, per germline. V was cut by 8 bases and J by 7 bases, with 18 bases left in between. The CDR3 runs 14 residues. Drawing the rest from reference TRBV2 and TRBJ2-1, the complete variable domain is EPEVTQTPSHQVTQMGQEVILRCVPISNHLYFYWYRQILGQKVEFLVSFYNNEISEKSEIFDDQFSVERPDGSNFTLKIRSTKLEDSAMYFCASLAGPNSNEQFFGPGTRLTVL.

V usage is TRBV5-1 and J usage is TRBJ2-3; D is undetermined. There are 13 residues in the CDR3. V was clipped by 4 bases and J by 5 bases, with 11 bases between them. Germline CDR1 reads SGHRS; CDR2 reads YFSETQ. The CDR3 DNA reads TGCGCCAGCAGCGATGGAGTAGGAGATACGCAGTATTTT. Amino acid sequence: CASSDGVGDTQYF.

The V and J genes are TRBV11-2 and TRBJ2-7; TRBD1 matches at 9 bases. The CDR3 runs 15 residues. With 4 bases clipped from V and 4 bases from J, the junction kept 8 bases outside the gene matches. CDR1 and CDR2 (germline): SGHAT, FQNNGV. Written as DNA, the CDR3 is TGTGCCAGCAGCTCCCCTGGGACAGGGCGATACGAGCAGTACTTC. As protein: CASSSPGTGRYEQYF.

The chain is built from TRBV6-5 and TRBJ2-3, with 13 nucleotides matching TRBD2. J gave up 11 bases and V 1 base, and 6 bases lay outside the gene matches. CDR3 size: 15 residues. Germline assignment: CDR1 MNHEY and CDR2 SVGAGI. The CDR3 DNA follows: TGTGCCAGCAGTTACTACACTAGCGGGGGGGCCGAGCAGTATTTT. Translation gives CASSYYTSGGAEQYF.